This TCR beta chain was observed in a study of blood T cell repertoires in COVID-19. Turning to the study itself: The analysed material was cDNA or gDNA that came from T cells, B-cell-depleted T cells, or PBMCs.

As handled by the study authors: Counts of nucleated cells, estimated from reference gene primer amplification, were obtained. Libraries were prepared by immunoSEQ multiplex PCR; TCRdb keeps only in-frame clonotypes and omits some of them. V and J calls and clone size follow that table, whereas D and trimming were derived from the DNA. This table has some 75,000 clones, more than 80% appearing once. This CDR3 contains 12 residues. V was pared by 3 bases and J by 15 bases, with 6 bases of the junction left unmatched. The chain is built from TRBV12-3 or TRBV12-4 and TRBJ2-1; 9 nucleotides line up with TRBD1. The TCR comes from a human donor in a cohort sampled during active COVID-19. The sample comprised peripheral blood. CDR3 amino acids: CASSFDRGLGFF. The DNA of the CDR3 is TGTGCCAGCAGTTTCGACAGGGGGTTAGGGTTCTTC.